Given below is one T cell receptor (beta chain) in context. Its specificity is not known. The source of the sample is a study of cytomegalovirus exposure and HLA in healthy donors. On the study more broadly: Previous work identified roughly 120 million unique TCR beta sequences from around 200 million T cells.

The PCR ran on 60 Vbeta and 13 Jbeta primers. The method was immunoSEQ multiplex PCR; TCRdb's version includes in-frame clones alone and lacks a portion of them. The table has around 140,000 clones, 65% to 85% seen once; the top ten hold approximately 1.6%. This CDR3 is built from 15 residues. The V end lost 5 bases, the J end lost 0 bases, and 13 bases lay between the germline ends. Germline assignment: CDR1 SGHNT and CDR2 YYREEE (reference sequence). Study-level results: A later analysis showed HLA-associated TCR beta chains outstripping equally common others in clonal expansion. Many donors carried some public TCRs, although rarity characterized most TCR sequences. A highly shared variant cluster was judged a likely technical artifact.

The chain has TRBV5-4 and TRBJ2-3, with a possible D match to TRBD2 (6 bases). The specimen sequenced was PBMCs. The clonotype comes from a woman aged 18-29 years in good health and CMV-seronegative. CDR3 DNA sequence: TGTGCCAGCAGGTTCCGCGGGGCGAGCACAGATACGCAGTATTTT. This translates into CASRFRGASTDTQYF.